The clone carrying this T cell receptor (beta chain) was counted ten times or more. The data were taken from a study of response to subunit inactivated influenza vaccine. In TCRdb, the RT-PCR reads were re-called with MiXCR into one record per CDR3 protein. The sample carries under 200,000 distinct CDR3 sequences, less than 15% recorded once. With V trimmed by 6 bases and J by 4 bases, 7 bases remained unmatched. This CDR3 has 13 amino acids. CDR1 and CDR2 (germline): SQVTM, ANQGSEA. The sample was also linked to a second study, of T cells expressing NK-cell markers. That paper adds: Production of TCR beta cDNA relied on 5'RACE template switching with UMIs. Researchers report these clonotypes also headed the CD3+CD56-NKG2C+ fraction in a few donors.

V and J are TRBV29-1 and TRBJ2-5, with 8 nucleotides matching TRBD1. The TCR sequence derives from a man in his fifties who received an inactivated influenza vaccine. The sample here was CD8+ T cells sorted from PBMCs, taken 11 to 12 days after vaccination. CDR3 DNA: TGCAGCGTGACTTGGACAGGGAGAGAGACCCAGTACTTC. Translation gives CSVTWTGRETQYF. The full variable domain, rest sourced from reference TRBV29-1 and TRBJ2-5, is SAVISQKPSRDICQRGTSLTIQCQVDSQVTMMFWYRQQPGQSLTLIATANQGSEATYESGFVIDKFPISRPNLTFSTLTVSNMSPEDSSIYLCSVTWTGRETQYFGPGTRLLVL.